This T cell receptor beta chain was documented in a study of OX40 agonist ivuxolimab in advanced cancers. Study at large: With ivuxolimab, an agonistic anti-OX40 (CD134) antibody, patients were treated.

Study results and caveats: At 0.1-3.0 mg/kg, partial responders had clonal expansion among the lowest observed.

V was clipped by 2 bases and J by 11 bases, with 14 bases between them. The CDR3 is made up of 13 amino acids. The germline V gene encodes CDR1 MNHEY and CDR2 SMNVEV (reference sequence). Here immunoSEQ multiplex PCR was the method, and the copy in TCRdb shows in-frame clones only, minus some. The sample records around 83,000 clones, approximately 88% being singletons. About this clone: Antigen: not known.

Exclusion applied to patients with autoimmune disease history or systemic immunosuppression. The sequencing used CD4+ or CD8+ T cells sorted from blood, collected in a trial of the OX40 agonist ivuxolimab. V is TRBV27 and J is TRBJ2-3, with D hard to call. This TCR came from an adult with an advanced solid tumor such as melanoma, head and neck, liver or kidney cancer. The CDR3 nucleotides are TGTGCCAGCAGTTTAAACAACGAGAGGAGGCAGTATTTT. Translated, it gives CASSLNNERRQYF.